The 18 T cell receptor beta chains reported below all come from one sample, sequenced in a study of cytomegalovirus exposure and HLA in healthy donors. Vbeta (60) and Jbeta (13) primers were used in the PCR. Assay: immunoSEQ multiplex PCR; the TCRdb copy retains only in-frame clones and omits some. Here the sample spans 80,000 to 95,000 clones, around 81% being singletons. Source material: PBMCs. These receptors all stem from a woman under 40 in good health and CMV-seronegative.

This chain uses TRBV9 with TRBJ2-1; the D gene is possibly TRBD2 (6 bases). CDR3 length: 15 residues. Trimming removed 4 bases at V and 3 bases at J, with 14 bases between. Germline values: CDR1 SGDLS, CDR2 YYNGEE. The CDR3 DNA reads TGTGCCAGCAGCCTCCGGGACTCCCTCTACAATGAGCAGTTCTTC. Protein product: CASSLRDSLYNEQFF.

The V call is TRBV5-1, the J call TRBJ2-2; 12 nucleotides line up with TRBD2. The CDR3 contains 16 residues. The V gene end was trimmed by 1 base and the J gene end by 4 bases; junction bases not matched to a gene: 2. Germline values: CDR1 SGHRS, CDR2 YFSETQ. The DNA of the CDR3 is TGCGCCAGCAGCTTGCTGACTAGCGGGAGCACCGGGGAGCTGTTTTTT. Protein product: CASSLLTSGSTGELFF.

As regards this clone: At one of its ends the junction is not consistent with the germline gene, which may arise from a read error. V and J are TRBV7-9 and TRBJ2-3; the match to TRBD2 covers 11 bases. CDR1 and CDR2 (germline): SEHNR, FQNEAQ (reference sequence). The CDR3 consists of 19 residues. The CDR3 region has the DNA TGTTCCAGCAGCCGTTTTACAGGCCGACTAGCGGGGAGCACAGATACGCAGTATTTT. Translation: CSSSRFTGRLAGSTDTQYF.

The genes are TRBV5-8 and TRBJ1-4; 8 bases are shared with TRBD1. J was trimmed by 0 bases and V by 4 bases; bases with no gene match: 8. Per germline, CDR1 SGHTS and CDR2 YDEGEE. The CDR3 consists of 17 residues. The CDR3 reads CASSPDRAVATNEKLFF. CDR3 bases: TGTGCCAGCAGCCCGGACAGGGCGGTAGCAACTAATGAAAAACTGTTTTTT.

This clone is a singleton in its sample. The chain has TRBV6-1 and TRBJ2-4; 8 bases line up with TRBD1. This CDR3 is 15 amino acids long. From germline, CDR1 is MNHNS and CDR2 SASEGT. Trimming removed 6 bases from V and 0 bases from J; junction bases left unmatched: 4. The CDR3 coding sequence is TGTGCCAGCAGGGACAGGGCGGCAGCCAAAAACATTCAGTACTTC. This codes for CASRDRAAAKNIQYF.

This clone was seen more than once but under ten times. The chain combines TRBV5-4 with TRBJ2-5, with D uncertain. Germline V gene data show CDR1 as SGHNT and CDR2 as YYREEE (reference sequence). With 0 bases removed from V and 7 bases from J, the gap between germline ends came to 4 bases. This CDR3 has 11 amino acids. CDR3 coding DNA: TGTGCCAGCAGCTTGGCCGGGACCCAGTACTTC. As protein: CASSLAGTQYF. Supplemented by reference TRBV5-4 and TRBJ2-5, the full variable domain reads ETGVTQSPTHLIKTRGQQVTLRCSSQSGHNTVSWYQQALGQGPQFIFQYYREEENGRGNFPPRFSGLQFPNYSSELNVNALELDDSALYLCASSLAGTQYFGPGTRLLVL.

The chain is built from TRBV5-1 and TRBJ1-2; D is unclear. V was pared by 3 bases and J by 4 bases, with 13 bases between. CDR1 and CDR2 (germline): SGHRS, YFSETQ. The CDR3 sequence is 14 residues long. CDR3 sequence (DNA): TGCGCCAGCAGCTCTGCTCCCGAGGTCTATGGCTACACCTTC. It is translated as CASSSAPEVYGYTF.

The V call is TRBV29-1, the J call TRBJ2-1; no firm D call. This CDR3 has 14 amino acids. Germline V lookup: CDR1 SQVTM, CDR2 ANQGSEA. Between the trimmed V and J ends, which lost 0 bases and 8 bases, there was a span of 14 bases. Here the CDR3 reads CSVEDVSNNDEQFF. The CDR3 DNA reads TGCAGCGTTGAAGATGTCTCCAACAACGATGAGCAGTTCTTC.

This clone was detected only a few times. This rearrangement joins TRBV5-4 to TRBJ2-1; 11 bases match TRBD1. J gave up 8 bases and V 4 bases, and 14 bases lay outside the gene matches. Germline assignment: CDR1 SGHNT and CDR2 YYREEE (reference sequence). The CDR3 has 17 residues. The CDR3 spells CASSTGQGVTTPYEQFF. The CDR3 DNA reads as TGTGCCAGCAGCACGGGACAGGGGGTGACTACCCCTTATGAGCAGTTCTTC.

The chain links TRBV7-2 to TRBJ1-2, with D possibly matching TRBD1 (5 bases). This CDR3 is 15 amino acids long. Looked up from germline, CDR1 is SGHTA and CDR2 is FQGNSA. Trimming left V 3 bases short and J 0 bases short, with 11 bases between. Written as DNA, the CDR3 is TGTGCCAGCAGCTTTTACAGGTCAACTAACTATGGCTACACCTTC. The encoded protein is CASSFYRSTNYGYTF.

The V and J genes are TRBV19 and TRBJ1-2; 8 positions agree with TRBD1. Per the germline V gene, CDR1 is LNHDA and CDR2 is SQIVND (reference sequence). The CDR3 sequence is 12 residues long. With V trimmed by 7 bases and J by 5 bases, 3 bases remained unmatched. DNA of the CDR3: TGTGCCAGTAAGCGGACAGGGTATGGCTACACCTTC. Encoded protein: CASKRTGYGYTF.

The chain combines TRBV6-1 with TRBJ2-1, with TRBD1 identical over 8 bases. Germline trimming cut 3 bases from V and 4 bases from J; bases unmatched to any gene: 8. CDR1 is MNHNS and CDR2 is SASEGT in the germline V gene. The CDR3 length is 16 residues. CDR3 sequence: CASSDADRGSYNEQFF. The CDR3 DNA follows: TGTGCCAGCAGTGACGCAGACAGGGGATCTTACAATGAGCAGTTCTTC.

The V call is TRBV30, the J call TRBJ2-7, with TRBD1 matching 7 bases. Unmatched junction bases numbered 8, after V lost 2 bases and J lost 7 bases. The CDR3 contains 13 residues. CDR1 is GTSNPN, CDR2 SVGIG, per germline (reference sequence). CDR3 sequence (DNA): TGTGCCTGGAGTTTAGGGGGCGCGTCGGAGCAGTACTTC. Translation gives CAWSLGGASEQYF.

This chain uses TRBV5-1 with TRBJ2-2; tentative D call: TRBD1 (5 bases). V was clipped by 1 base and J by 6 bases, with 10 bases between them. CDR1 SGHRS and CDR2 YFSETQ come from the germline V gene. CDR3 size: 14 residues. The CDR3 nucleotides read TGCGCCAGCAGCTTGAACAGGATTCCCGGGGAGCTGTTTTTT. As protein: CASSLNRIPGELFF. The full variable domain, rest sourced from reference TRBV5-1 and TRBJ2-2, is KAGVTQTPRYLIKTRGQQVTLSCSPISGHRSVSWYQQTPGQGLQFLFEYFSETQRNKGNFPGRFSGRQFSNSRSEMNVSTLELGDSALYLCASSLNRIPGELFFGEGSRLTVL.

This sequence joins TRBV5-4 and TRBJ2-1; 7 bases match TRBD2. The germline gives CDR1 SGHNT, CDR2 YYREEE (reference sequence). The CDR3 consists of 15 residues. After removal of 0 bases from V and 4 bases from J, the junction contained 4 bases not matched to a gene. In nucleotides, the CDR3 is TGTGCCAGCAGCTTGGGACTAGCCAATTACAATGAGCAGTTCTTC. Translating it yields CASSLGLANYNEQFF.

V and J are TRBV2 and TRBJ2-1; no clear D. Trimming left V 6 bases short and J 7 bases short, with 10 bases between. CDR1 SNHLY and CDR2 FYNNEI come from the germline V gene. The CDR3 has 12 residues. CDR3 DNA: TGTGCCAGCAGACACCGGAGTAATGAGCAGTTCTTC. Protein sequence: CASRHRSNEQFF.

This clone has more than one count but fewer than ten. CDR3 in DNA: TGTGCCACCAGCAGAGGTCTAGCGGGAGGTGAAGATACGCAGTATTTT. Translated: CATSRGLAGGEDTQYF. The genes are TRBV15 and TRBJ2-3; 11 nucleotides match TRBD2. The CDR3 totals 16 residues. V lost 1 base, J lost 5 bases, and 5 bases stayed unmatched. CDR1 and CDR2 (germline): LNHNV, YYDKDF (reference sequence).

This clone was picked up one time. An end of the junction differs from the germline gene, which may be a read error. The rearrangement joins TRBV15 to TRBJ2-1; D is perhaps TRBD2 (6 bases). Germline V gene sequence: CDR1 LNHNV, CDR2 YYDKDF (reference sequence). The CDR3 is made up of 13 amino acids. CDR3 in amino acids: CATSRDPGQGGIF. The CDR3 region has the DNA TGTGCCACCAGCAGAGATCCGGGGCAGGGCGGGATCTTC.